This T cell receptor beta chain was sequenced during a study of T cell responses to AZD1222 COVID-19 vaccine. Study-level results: Just a handful of AZD1222 recipients tested seropositive at baseline.

For this clone: Its target is unknown.

Trimming removed 4 bases from V and 3 bases from J, with 14 bases in between. There are 15 residues in the CDR3. Per germline, CDR1 SGDLS and CDR2 YYNGEE. Profiled with immunoSEQ multiplex PCR; TCRdb holds only in-frame clones, not every one. Here the sample spans fewer than 130,000 clones, nearly 90% being singletons. This receptor was identified in an adult who received the AZD1222 COVID-19 vaccine. The V and J genes are TRBV9 and TRBJ2-1, with D possibly matching TRBD1 (6 bases). Sequencing was performed on peripheral blood, taken 28 days after the second AZD1222 dose. Here the CDR3 reads CASSPRGDIYNEQFF. The CDR3 DNA follows: TGTGCCAGCAGCCCCCGAGGGGACATCTACAATGAGCAGTTCTTC. The entire variable domain, with the rest obtained from reference TRBV9 and TRBJ2-1, is as follows: DSGVTQTPKHLITATGQRVTLRCSPRSGDLSVYWYQQSLDQGLQFLIQYYNGEERAKGNILERFSAQQFPDLHSELNLSSLELGDSALYFCASSPRGDIYNEQFFGPGTRLTVL.